Listed below are T cell receptor beta chains from one sample, sequenced in a study of blood T cell repertoires in COVID-19. TCRdb keeps only in-frame clones here, not all; method: immunoSEQ multiplex PCR. The data show about 290,000 clones, 86% seen once. Sequencing was carried out using peripheral blood. Every receptor here comes from a woman younger than 45 with active or convalescent COVID-19. Each CDR3 is given without its conserved first and last residue.

v_call: TRBV7-6; cdr3_aa: ASSLIAETQY
v_call: TRBV4-3; cdr3_aa: ASSQVTGGGSYNSPLH
v_call: TRBV5-4; cdr3_aa: ASSTPTGGGNTEAF
v_call: TRBV24-1; cdr3_aa: ATSDPQGANTGELF
v_call: TRBV5-5; cdr3_aa: ASGGAAFSYNEQF
v_call: TRBV30; cdr3_aa: AWSVQGGYEQY
v_call: TRBV30; cdr3_aa: AWSLRTGTGDLYTEAF
v_call: TRBV5-5; cdr3_aa: ASSLAGGSAEAF
v_call: TRBV7-2; cdr3_aa: ASSSGTWGSPLH
v_call: TRBV5-1; cdr3_aa: ASSLGTANYGYT
v_call: TRBV6-4; cdr3_aa: ASSETGSGANVLT
v_call: TRBV28; cdr3_aa: ASSSPTSGGQETQY
v_call: TRBV6-5; cdr3_aa: ASRLGQWINEQY
v_call: TRBV6-7; cdr3_aa: ASSYPRLFSTDTQY
v_call: TRBV3-1/TRBV3-2; cdr3_aa: ASSRGNSGVGELF
v_call: TRBV7-7; cdr3_aa: ASSQLGTGGGEQY
v_call: TRBV3-1/TRBV3-2; cdr3_aa: ASQDTSRGYT
v_call: TRBV19; cdr3_aa: ASSTGTGGGQPQH
v_call: TRBV6-2/TRBV6-3; cdr3_aa: ASSYPGPQETQY
v_call: TRBV19; cdr3_aa: ASSIVRGLDGYT
v_call: TRBV24-1; cdr3_aa: ATSEDGTGAPLRLPSGELF
v_call: TRBV5-1; cdr3_aa: ASSLQGAYGYT
v_call: TRBV30; cdr3_aa: AWSVRQGGNTEAF
v_call: TRBV6-2/TRBV6-3; cdr3_aa: ASTPGLGAGNTIY
v_call: TRBV11-2; cdr3_aa: ASGQTSYEQY
v_call: TRBV27; cdr3_aa: ASSLQGWVTEAF
v_call: TRBV19; cdr3_aa: ASSPGTSFSETQY
v_call: TRBV7-2; cdr3_aa: ASSLNAPQGALTEAF
v_call: TRBV5-1; cdr3_aa: ASSLEVGPDTQY
v_call: TRBV19; cdr3_aa: ASSLERQGRSNEQF
v_call: TRBV6-2/TRBV6-3; cdr3_aa: ASSYSLTGNSPLH
v_call: TRBV5-1; cdr3_aa: ASSPSGLSDTQY
v_call: TRBV19; cdr3_aa: ASRDRGDEQY
v_call: TRBV28; cdr3_aa: ASSQVWETQY
v_call: TRBV28; cdr3_aa: ASSLNGGGNTIY
v_call: TRBV5-5; cdr3_aa: ASSLEQGYQY
v_call: TRBV19; cdr3_aa: ASSRKFGKQGNQPQH
v_call: TRBV5-6; cdr3_aa: ASSLGYGGYGQPQH
v_call: TRBV2; cdr3_aa: ASSEGQGYYEQY
v_call: TRBV2; cdr3_aa: ASSERTRALH